The clone carrying this T cell receptor beta chain showed up many times. The sample is drawn from a study of human T cells and chemical hapten exposure. Library preparation tagged each individual cDNA molecule with a unique molecular identifier. Via MiXCR, TCRdb re-called the RACE reads, giving one row per CDR3 protein. The data show about 55,000 distinct CDR3 sequences, with 9.5% to 10% seen just once and approximately 9.6% held by the top ten. Regarding time point: pre-sensitization, week 0. Treatment noted: therapeutic diphenylcyclopropenone sensitization with weekly scalp DPC. Unfractionated whole blood was the source of the extracted total RNA. Sequences were derived from whole blood, sampled in connection with sensitization to the hapten diphenylcyclopropenone (DPC). This TCR was recovered from a woman in her twenties or thirties with alopecia areata. Some clones in this sample may be carry-over from other donors' samples.

CDR3 in amino acids: CASSPLRDRGSYNSPLHF. The CDR3 DNA is TGTGCCAGCTCACCACTCCGGGACAGGGGCTCATATAATTCACCCCTCCACTTT. This chain connects TRBV18 to TRBJ1-6; 10 bases are a match to TRBD1. CDR1 is KGHSH and CDR2 is LQKENI in the germline V gene. V was pared by 1 base and J by 4 bases, with 7 bases of the junction left unmatched. The CDR3 spans 18 residues.